The entry below describes one T cell receptor beta chain. This entry is derived from a study of blood T cells in healthy people across ages. Together with a sample-barcoded 5' primer, a J-beta primer mix was included in a second PCR lasting about 7 to 11 cycles. A single record per CDR3 protein comes from TCRdb applying MiXCR to the 5' RACE reads. The table has some 1 million distinct CDR3 sequences, more than 40% seen once. CDR1 and CDR2 (germline): DFQATT, SNEGSKA (reference sequence). This CDR3 has 14 amino acids. Isolated per sample were at least 7 million PBMCs. The receptor comes from a woman aged 55-69 years in good health. The specimen was blood. The chain has TRBV20-1 and TRBJ2-7, with no clear D. The CDR3 region has the DNA TGCAGCGCCCGGTCGAGGATTAGTACCTACGAGCAGTACTTC. This sequence encodes CSARSRISTYEQYF.